This record looks at one T cell receptor beta chain sequence and its context. Per the germline V gene, CDR1 is SEHNR and CDR2 is FQNEAQ (reference sequence). This CDR3 is 15 amino acids long. Trimming removed 8 bases from V and 2 bases from J, with 16 bases in between. The data were taken from a study of blood T cell repertoires in COVID-19. Study-wide context: COVID-19 samples, acute and convalescent, were from the United States, Italy and Spain.

Measured with immunoSEQ multiplex PCR; TCRdb has only the in-frame clones, and not every one. The table lists about 280,000 clones, more than 85% of them singletons. The chain uses TRBV7-9 and TRBJ1-3; D gene uncertain. The clonotype originates from a man in his forties or fifties who had been exposed to COVID-19. Sequencing input: PBMCs or T cells enriched from blood (not recorded which). The CDR3 coding sequence is TGTGCCAGCCCTCCAAGCAGGTTGCCTGGAAACACCATATATTTT. Its protein product is CASPPSRLPGNTIYF. Variable domain in full (rest from reference TRBV7-9 and TRBJ1-3): DTGVSQNPRHKITKRGQNVTFRCDPISEHNRLYWYRQTLGQGPEFLTYFQNEAQLEKSRLLSDRFSAERPKGSFSTLEIQRTEQGDSAMYLCASPPSRLPGNTIYFGEGSWLTVV.